The 17 T cell receptor beta chains below all came from one sample that was sequenced in a study of T-cell memory formation after mild COVID-19 (dated by TCRdb to the early 2020s). Receptors were amplified or captured by 5' RACE. The sequencer listed for this sample is Illumina NovaSeq 6000. The raw public reads went through TCRdb reprocessing: fastp at Q25, MiXCR clone calling, in-frame beta chains kept. When rows share a CDR3 protein, they turn into one entry using the most common DNA and genes. The table for this sample lists some 15,000 distinct CDR3 sequences; roughly a fifth of them were counted only once. The ten biggest clones cover around 48% of the sample. The sequencing sample was made of PBMCs or a T cell subset sorted from them (not recorded which). These receptors originate from an adult woman who had mild COVID-19 (a few samples of this study predate the infection). The sample titles of this study are shuffled in the database, so cell type and time point are left out; the donor was told from shared clones.

This clonotype is medium-sized (0.01 to 0.1%) in the sample. V usage is TRBV6-5 and J usage is TRBJ2-3, with D unresolved. Germline CDR1 reads MNHEY; CDR2 reads SVGAGI. The CDR3 runs 12 residues. V was cut by 8 bases and J by 4 bases, with 10 bases left in between. CDR3 bases: TGTGCCAGCGGATGGGTGGCAGATACGCAGTATTTT. As protein: CASGWVADTQYF.

V gene TRBV2 combines with J gene TRBJ1-1, with TRBD1 identical over 8 bases. The CDR3 totals 13 residues. Germline loops: CDR1 SNHLY, CDR2 FYNNEI. V shed 6 bases and J 7 bases; nucleotides not matched to a gene: 7. For the CDR3, the DNA is TGTGCCAGCAGGTTTTTTACAGGGGGTGAAGCTTTCTTT. Residues: CASRFFTGGEAFF.

This clonotype has at least ten counts. V gene TRBV9 combines with J gene TRBJ2-7, with D tentatively TRBD1 or TRBD2 (7 bases each). The length of the CDR3 is 15 residues. V lost 4 bases to trimming and J lost 3 bases, with 17 bases between them. CDR1 is SGDLS and CDR2 is YYNGEE in the germline V gene. For the CDR3, the DNA is TGTGCCAGCAGCTACTCAGCAGGGGGGGACTACGAGCAGTACTTC. Protein sequence: CASSYSAGGDYEQYF.

The V call is TRBV2, the J call TRBJ2-1; D is uncertain. V was trimmed by 4 bases and J by 2 bases, leaving 3 bases between them. The CDR3 contains 12 residues. Germline CDR1 and CDR2: SNHLY and FYNNEI. The DNA of the CDR3 is TGTGCCAGCAGTGCCACCTACAATGAGCAGTTCTTC. Its protein is CASSATYNEQFF.

There are many counts of this clonotype. The chain links TRBV9 to TRBJ2-1, with D perhaps TRBD1 (6 bases). Trimming left V 0 bases short and J 0 bases short, with 7 bases between. Germline-derived CDR1 and CDR2 are SGDLS and YYNGEE. This CDR3 comprises 15 residues. DNA of the CDR3: TGTGCCAGCAGCGTAGGAGGGGGCTCCTACAATGAGCAGTTCTTC. This translates into CASSVGGGSYNEQFF.

This clonotype appeared many times. This chain connects TRBV30 to TRBJ2-1; TRBD2 might be the D (6 bases). The germline gives CDR1 GTSNPN, CDR2 SVGIG (reference sequence). The germline V and J ends were trimmed by 0 bases and 10 bases, with 7 bases remaining between them. CDR3 length equals 11 residues. DNA for the CDR3: TGTGCCTGGAGTGTTCTAGCGGAGCAGTTCTTC. Its protein product is CAWSVLAEQFF.

This clonotype was found many times. At one end, the junction sequence differs from germline, possibly due to a read error. The CDR3 sequence is CASSLETSGYNEQFF. The CDR3 DNA is TGTGCTAGCAGCTTAGAGACTAGCGGCTACAATGAGCAGTTCTTC. The chain uses TRBV7-7 and TRBJ2-1; 9 nucleotides line up with TRBD2. The CDR3 covers 15 residues. From germline, CDR1 is SSHAT and CDR2 FNYEAQ (reference sequence).

This clonotype has ten or more counts. V is TRBV6-5 and J is TRBJ1-5; no clear D gene. The CDR3 is 15 residues long. Germline V gene data show CDR1 as MNHEY and CDR2 as SVGAGI. V dropped 4 bases and J dropped 0 bases, with 10 bases sitting between them. Here the CDR3 reads CASSFTRNSNQPQHF. The CDR3 nucleotides read TGTGCCAGCAGTTTCACACGGAATAGCAATCAGCCCCAGCATTTT.

The chain recombines TRBV2 with TRBJ2-3, with D tentatively TRBD1 (7 bases). CDR1 is SNHLY, CDR2 FYNNEI, per germline. The V gene lost 6 bases and the J gene lost 2 bases, with 24 bases spanning the gap. This CDR3 contains 18 residues. The CDR3 bases are TGTGCCAGCAGATCCAGGGGGGACCGCAAGTCTTACACAGATACGCAGTATTTT. It is translated as CASRSRGDRKSYTDTQYF.

This clonotype came up many times. The V call is TRBV12-3 or TRBV12-4, the J call TRBJ1-3, with unresolved D. The CDR3 runs 13 residues. Deletions cut 3 bases from V and 8 bases from J, with 11 bases between. The CDR3 nucleotides read TGTGCCAGCAGTTTCAAGCGTTGGGACACCATATATTTT. This sequence encodes CASSFKRWDTIYF.

This clonotype was counted at least ten times. The chain has TRBV3-1 and TRBJ2-1; no clear D. V lost 0 bases, J lost 1 base, and 7 bases lay in between. Germline V gene sequence: CDR1 LGHDT, CDR2 YNNKEL (reference sequence). The CDR3 has 15 amino acids. The CDR3 coding sequence is TGTGCCAGCAGCCAAGATCGAGGATCCTACAATGAGCAGTTCTTC. This gives the protein CASSQDRGSYNEQFF.

This clonotype was detected many times. The rearrangement joins TRBV4-1 to TRBJ2-7; TRBD1 might be the D (5 bases). The CDR3 is 15 residues long. V was pared by 2 bases and J by 2 bases, with 13 bases between. From germline, CDR1 is MGHRA and CDR2 YSYEKL. CDR3 sequence reads: CASSQTPRAPYEQYF. The CDR3 nucleotides are TGCGCCAGCAGCCAAACCCCCAGGGCTCCCTACGAGCAGTACTTC.

At least ten counts were recorded for this clonotype. A read error is possible here, since a much larger clone lies one base away. The V and J genes are TRBV12-3 or TRBV12-4 and TRBJ1-5; possibly TRBD1 for D (5 bases). V was shortened by 6 bases and J by 1 base, with 16 bases between the two germline ends. This CDR3 is built from 16 residues. The CDR3 here is CASSPAPWGSNQPQHF. CDR3 DNA: TGTGCCAGCAGCCCCGCTCCTTGGGGGAGCAATCAGCCCCAGCATTTT.

This clonotype has ten or more counts. V gene TRBV12-3 or TRBV12-4 combines with J gene TRBJ2-5; D call uncertain. The CDR3 loop spans 9 amino acids. Deletions cut 7 bases from V and 3 bases from J, with 0 bases between. The CDR3, as DNA: TGTGCCAGCAAAGAGACCCAGTACTTC. Its translation: CASKETQYF.

This clonotype has a count of ten or more. The V gene is TRBV9, the J gene TRBJ1-2; 8 nucleotides agree with TRBD1. The CDR3 consists of 15 residues. The ends lost 3 bases at V and 4 bases at J; junction bases unmatched: 8. CDR1 SGDLS and CDR2 YYNGEE come from the germline V gene. The CDR3 bases are TGTGCCAGCAGCGGTGCAGGGGGCCCTCTCTATGGCTACACCTTC. Its translation is CASSGAGGPLYGYTF. Looking up the rest from reference TRBV9 and TRBJ1-2 gives the full variable domain: DSGVTQTPKHLITATGQRVTLRCSPRSGDLSVYWYQQSLDQGLQFLIQYYNGEERAKGNILERFSAQQFPDLHSELNLSSLELGDSALYFCASSGAGGPLYGYTFGSGTRLTVV.

This clonotype was observed at least ten times. The chain couples TRBV18 to TRBJ2-5; 7 nucleotides agree with TRBD2. Germline assignment: CDR1 KGHSH and CDR2 LQKENI. CDR3 length: 13 amino acids. V was pared by 6 bases and J by 5 bases, with 6 bases of the junction left unmatched. CDR3 protein: CASSHGRRETQYF. CDR3 coding DNA: TGTGCCAGCTCCCACGGGAGGCGCGAGACCCAGTACTTC.

This clonotype was observed many times. This chain connects TRBV20-1 to TRBJ1-5; 9 nucleotides agree with TRBD1. Looked up from germline, CDR1 is DFQATT and CDR2 is SNEGSKA (reference sequence). The CDR3 is 15 residues long. The V segment lost 1 base and the J segment 4 bases; nucleotides outside the gene matches: 5. This CDR3 reads CSARGTGVGNQPQHF. CDR3 coding DNA: TGCAGTGCTAGAGGGACAGGGGTTGGTAATCAGCCCCAGCATTTT.